Following are 2 T cell receptor beta chains from one sample sequenced in a study of cytomegalovirus exposure and HLA in healthy donors. Both 60 Vbeta primers and 13 Jbeta primers went into the PCR. This table comes from immunoSEQ multiplex PCR, and its TCRdb copy is limited to in-frame clones, with some not included. The data contain roughly 100,000 clones, over 80% of them singletons. The sequencing sample was made of PBMCs. Every receptor here comes from a man aged 18 to 29 in good health and CMV-seronegative.

This chain links TRBV7-2 with TRBJ2-7; 10 bases are a match to TRBD1. The CDR3 extends over 16 amino acids. CDR1 SGHTA and CDR2 FQGNSA come from the germline V gene. After removal of 1 base from V and 5 bases from J, the junction contained 8 bases not matched to a gene. Written as DNA, the CDR3 is TGTGCCAGCAGCTTAGGAGGGGACAGGGGTGCCGACGAGCAGTACTTC. Protein product: CASSLGGDRGADEQYF.

This CDR3 reads CASSYPTGREQYF. CDR3 coding DNA: TGTGCCAGCAGTTATCCTACAGGGCGCGAGCAGTACTTC. This chain uses TRBV6-5 with TRBJ2-7; D perhaps matches TRBD1 (6 bases). Germline CDR1 MNHEY, CDR2 SVGAGI. Trimming cost V 3 bases and J 6 bases, with 12 bases left between them. The CDR3 runs to 13 residues.